This T cell receptor beta chain derives from a study of T cell responses to AZD1222 COVID-19 vaccine. Across the study: Pooled samples include second doses given at about 4 or 12 weeks.

Germline V gene sequence: CDR1 LNHDA, CDR2 SQIVND (reference sequence). CDR3 length: 18 residues. The V and J ends lost 3 bases and 0 bases respectively, with 15 bases between them. Profiling relied on immunoSEQ multiplex PCR, and the TCRdb table lists in-frame clones only, not all of them. The data hold around 100,000 clones, with over 90% observed a single time. A word on this clone: The antigen is undetermined.

Study observations and caveats: Clonal diversity may have been underestimated, and the donors were mostly white British, with more females than males. Spike-specific TCR breadth and depth both grew after two AZD1222 doses.

The specimen comprised peripheral blood, sampled on day 0 of AZD1222 vaccination. The source is an adult in good health. The chain combines TRBV19 with TRBJ2-6, with D tentatively TRBD2 (6 bases). CDR3 protein: CASSMEQAGISGANVLTF. Written as DNA, the CDR3 is TGTGCCAGTAGTATGGAACAAGCGGGTATCTCTGGGGCCAACGTCCTGACTTTC.